This is a list of T cell receptor beta chains from one sample in a study of shared clonotypes between healthy human individuals. Assay: immunoSEQ multiplex PCR; the TCRdb copy retains only in-frame clones and omits some. The sample includes over 75,000 clones, 60% to 75% seen only once; the top ten take roughly 52%. Sequences were obtained from memory CD8+ T cells sorted from blood. The source of these receptors is a young man in good health. The CDR3 runs from the conserved cysteine through the conserved F or W. Fields, in order: D gene, J gene, clone size, V gene, CDR3 protein, CDR3 DNA. The D gene is left open where the match is weak. The size of a clone is reported for some rows only, either as once, few or many, or as a class for expanded clones.

D gene: TRBD2; J gene: TRBJ2-2; clone size: -; V gene: TRBV7-9; CDR3 protein: CASSLPSSGHTGELFF; CDR3 DNA: TGTGCCAGCAGCTTGCCCTCTAGCGGACACACCGGGGAGCTGTTTTTT
D gene: -; J gene: TRBJ2-1; clone size: -; V gene: TRBV4-1; CDR3 protein: CASSQGREQFF; CDR3 DNA: TGCGCCAGCAGCCAAGGGAGGGAGCAGTTCTTC
D gene: -; J gene: TRBJ2-1; clone size: -; V gene: TRBV27; CDR3 protein: CASSLISSSYNEQFF; CDR3 DNA: TGTGCCAGCAGTTTAATCTCCAGCTCCTACAATGAGCAGTTCTTC
D gene: TRBD2; J gene: TRBJ2-1; clone size: few; V gene: TRBV19; CDR3 protein: CASSILLAGGYNEQFF; CDR3 DNA: TGTGCCAGTAGTATACTACTAGCGGGAGGGTACAATGAGCAGTTCTTC
D gene: -; J gene: TRBJ1-3; clone size: -; V gene: TRBV28; CDR3 protein: CASSKSPSSGNTIYF; CDR3 DNA: TGTGCCAGCAGTAAGAGCCCAAGCTCTGGAAACACCATATATTTT
D gene: -; J gene: TRBJ2-7; clone size: -; V gene: TRBV7-2; CDR3 protein: CASRLLGAGTDEQYF; CDR3 DNA: TGTGCCAGCAGGCTCCTAGGGGCGGGAACCGACGAGCAGTACTTC
D gene: -; J gene: TRBJ2-1; clone size: -; V gene: TRBV4-3; CDR3 protein: CASSQDKQRYNEQFF; CDR3 DNA: TGCGCCAGCAGCCAAGATAAACAACGGTACAATGAGCAGTTCTTC
D gene: TRBD1; J gene: TRBJ2-1; clone size: -; V gene: TRBV2; CDR3 protein: CASSEVRDSYYNEQFF; CDR3 DNA: TGTGCCAGCAGTGAAGTCCGGGACAGTTACTACAATGAGCAGTTCTTC
D gene: -; J gene: TRBJ1-2; clone size: many; V gene: TRBV28; CDR3 protein: CASGTDYGYTF; CDR3 DNA: TGTGCCAGTGGGACTGACTATGGCTACACCTTC
D gene: -; J gene: TRBJ2-2; clone size: -; V gene: TRBV6-4; CDR3 protein: CASSDSPSGELFF; CDR3 DNA: TGTGCCAGCAGTGACTCGCCATCCGGGGAGCTGTTTTTT
D gene: -; J gene: TRBJ2-3; clone size: -; V gene: TRBV11-2; CDR3 protein: CASSSAGFTDTQYF; CDR3 DNA: TGTGCCAGCAGCTCCGCGGGCTTTACGGATACGCAGTATTTT
D gene: -; J gene: TRBJ2-7; clone size: few; V gene: TRBV25-1; CDR3 protein: CASSEKVRNEQYF; CDR3 DNA: TGTGCCAGCAGTGAGAAGGTTAGGAACGAGCAGTACTTC
D gene: TRBD2; J gene: TRBJ2-1; clone size: many; V gene: TRBV6-4; CDR3 protein: CASSVDTGGPHNEQFF; CDR3 DNA: TGTGCCAGCAGTGTTGATACGGGAGGGCCTCACAATGAGCAGTTCTTC
D gene: TRBD1; J gene: TRBJ2-7; clone size: -; V gene: TRBV11-3; CDR3 protein: CASSLASGTGVFEQYF; CDR3 DNA: TGTGCCAGCAGCTTGGCCTCGGGGACAGGAGTCTTTGAGCAGTACTTC
D gene: -; J gene: TRBJ2-5; clone size: once; V gene: TRBV25-1; CDR3 protein: CASSEYGIAEIQETQYF; CDR3 DNA: TGTGCCAGCAGTGAATACGGTATAGCGGAGATCCAAGAGACCCAGTACTTC
D gene: TRBD2; J gene: TRBJ2-7; clone size: -; V gene: TRBV28; CDR3 protein: CASGDIAGVFYEQYF; CDR3 DNA: TGTGCCAGCGGGGATATAGCGGGAGTTTTCTACGAGCAGTACTTC
D gene: -; J gene: TRBJ2-2; clone size: once; V gene: TRBV28; CDR3 protein: CASLTTNTGELFF; CDR3 DNA: TGTGCCAGCCTGACAACGAACACCGGGGAGCTGTTTTTT
D gene: -; J gene: TRBJ2-1; clone size: -; V gene: TRBV28; CDR3 protein: CASSFTAGGYNEQFF; CDR3 DNA: TGTGCCAGCAGTTTCACAGCGGGCGGTTACAATGAGCAGTTCTTC
D gene: -; J gene: TRBJ2-5; clone size: few; V gene: TRBV5-6; CDR3 protein: CASSLETQYF; CDR3 DNA: TGTGCCAGCAGCTTGGAGACCCAGTACTTC
D gene: TRBD2; J gene: TRBJ2-7; clone size: -; V gene: TRBV6-5; CDR3 protein: CASKTSGSFPEQYF; CDR3 DNA: TGTGCCAGCAAAACGAGCGGGAGCTTTCCCGAGCAGTACTTC
D gene: -; J gene: TRBJ2-2; clone size: -; V gene: TRBV11-3; CDR3 protein: CASSSTGGWTGELFF; CDR3 DNA: TGTGCCAGCAGCTCTACAGGAGGGTGGACCGGGGAGCTGTTTTTT
D gene: -; J gene: TRBJ2-5; clone size: -; V gene: TRBV11-2; CDR3 protein: CASSFGPSQYF; CDR3 DNA: TGTGCCAGCAGCTTCGGACCCTCCCAGTACTTC
D gene: -; J gene: TRBJ1-1; clone size: -; V gene: TRBV19; CDR3 protein: CASSILGRASAEAFF; CDR3 DNA: TGTGCCAGTAGTATCTTAGGCAGGGCTTCGGCTGAAGCTTTCTTT
D gene: TRBD2; J gene: TRBJ2-5; clone size: many; V gene: TRBV28; CDR3 protein: CASSLLAGGGETQYF; CDR3 DNA: TGTGCCAGCAGTTTGCTAGCGGGAGGAGGTGAGACCCAGTACTTC
D gene: TRBD1; J gene: TRBJ1-5; clone size: -; V gene: TRBV27; CDR3 protein: CASSPGQGGRQPQHF; CDR3 DNA: TGTGCCAGCAGTCCAGGACAGGGGGGCCGGCAGCCCCAGCATTTT
D gene: -; J gene: TRBJ2-7; clone size: once; V gene: TRBV25-1; CDR3 protein: CASSPHQDTYEQYF; CDR3 DNA: TGTGCCAGCAGTCCCCACCAGGATACCTACGAGCAGTACTTC
D gene: -; J gene: TRBJ1-2; clone size: -; V gene: TRBV6-5; CDR3 protein: CASRVYYGYTF; CDR3 DNA: TGTGCCAGCAGAGTATACTATGGCTACACCTTC
D gene: -; J gene: TRBJ1-1; clone size: -; V gene: TRBV13; CDR3 protein: CASSLVGHNTEAFF; CDR3 DNA: TGTGCCAGCAGCTTAGTGGGACATAACACTGAAGCTTTCTTT
D gene: TRBD2; J gene: TRBJ2-3; clone size: -; V gene: TRBV19; CDR3 protein: CASSLTSGRTDTQYF; CDR3 DNA: TGTGCCAGTAGTCTCACTAGCGGACGCACAGATACGCAGTATTTT
D gene: TRBD1; J gene: TRBJ2-3; clone size: -; V gene: TRBV10-2; CDR3 protein: CASRKTGADTQYF; CDR3 DNA: TGCGCCAGCAGAAAGACAGGGGCAGATACGCAGTATTTT
D gene: TRBD1; J gene: TRBJ1-5; clone size: -; V gene: TRBV6-6; CDR3 protein: CASSRQGDNQPQHF; CDR3 DNA: TGTGCCAGCAGTCGACAGGGAGACAATCAGCCCCAGCATTTT
D gene: -; J gene: TRBJ2-7; clone size: -; V gene: TRBV25-1; CDR3 protein: CASSDNGIAYEQYF; CDR3 DNA: TGTGCCAGCAGTGATAACGGGATTGCCTACGAGCAGTACTTC
D gene: -; J gene: TRBJ1-4; clone size: -; V gene: TRBV5-4; CDR3 protein: CASSLDGTPNEKLFF; CDR3 DNA: TGTGCCAGCAGCTTGGACGGGACTCCGAATGAAAAACTGTTTTTT
D gene: -; J gene: TRBJ1-4; clone size: -; V gene: TRBV6-1; CDR3 protein: CASSEEGTLEKLFF; CDR3 DNA: TGTGCCAGCAGTGAAGAGGGGACTCTGGAAAAACTGTTTTTT
D gene: -; J gene: TRBJ2-1; clone size: -; V gene: TRBV4-1; CDR3 protein: CASSQDTLSLVGFDKEQFF; CDR3 DNA: TGCGCCAGCAGCCAAGACACCCTCTCGCTAGTGGGGTTTGACAAGGAGCAGTTCTTC
D gene: -; J gene: TRBJ2-7; clone size: -; V gene: TRBV6-1; CDR3 protein: CASTQNSYEQYF; CDR3 DNA: TGTGCCAGCACCCAGAACTCCTACGAGCAGTACTTC
D gene: -; J gene: TRBJ2-1; clone size: -; V gene: TRBV25-1; CDR3 protein: CASGGVRGGDNEQFF; CDR3 DNA: TGTGCCAGCGGAGGGGTTAGAGGAGGAGACAATGAGCAGTTCTTC
D gene: -; J gene: TRBJ2-4; clone size: -; V gene: TRBV5-1; CDR3 protein: CASSLDSVSGFQYF; CDR3 DNA: TGCGCCAGCAGCTTGGACAGCGTATCGGGATTTCAATACTTC
D gene: -; J gene: TRBJ2-1; clone size: -; V gene: TRBV6-1; CDR3 protein: CATESAPPSFF; CDR3 DNA: TGTGCCACCGAGTCAGCCCCTCCCTCGTTCTTC
D gene: -; J gene: TRBJ2-7; clone size: many; V gene: TRBV29-1; CDR3 protein: CSARGLDSYEQYF; CDR3 DNA: TGCAGCGCCCGGGGACTTGACTCCTACGAGCAGTACTTC
D gene: TRBD2; J gene: TRBJ2-2; clone size: -; V gene: TRBV10-3; CDR3 protein: CASQDPGLSRTGELFF; CDR3 DNA: TGTGCCAGTCAGGACCCGGGACTATCGCGGACCGGGGAGCTGTTTTTT